These 27 T cell receptor beta chains share one sample of origin, sequenced in a study of cytomegalovirus exposure and HLA in healthy donors. Primers included in the PCR were 60 Vbeta and 13 Jbeta primers. Clones were sequenced by immunoSEQ multiplex PCR, and TCRdb holds only the in-frame ones, with some missing. The sample has 100,000 to 120,000 clones, approximately 86% seen once. Input material: PBMCs. Receptor source: a man aged 35 to 55 in good health and CMV-seronegative.

The rearrangement joins TRBV6-5 to TRBJ1-3, with 8 bases matching TRBD1. CDR3 length: 15 residues. From germline, CDR1 is MNHEY and CDR2 SVGAGI. V gave up 6 bases and J gave up 0 bases; unmatched junction bases: 4. CDR3: CASSQGQASGNTIYF. The CDR3 bases are TGTGCCAGCAGCCAGGGACAGGCCTCTGGAAACACCATATATTTT.

This clone has just one count. The gene calls are TRBV28 and TRBJ1-5; 7 bases agree with TRBD1. The CDR3 has 15 amino acids. V lost 6 bases and J lost 1; bases outside the gene matches: 6. The germline V gene has CDR1 MDHEN and CDR2 SYDVKM. The CDR3 DNA follows: TGTGCCAGCAGCAGAAGGGGGCCAAGCAATCAGCCCCAGCATTTT. Protein product: CASSRRGPSNQPQHF.

The chain combines TRBV5-4 with TRBJ1-5; no definite D call. This CDR3 is built from 12 residues. Trimming took off 0 bases at V and 6 bases at J, with 4 bases between the two ends. In germline, CDR1 is SGHNT, CDR2 YYREEE (reference sequence). This CDR3 is CASSLAGQPQHF. In DNA, the CDR3 is TGTGCCAGCAGCTTGGCGGGTCAGCCCCAGCATTTT. Filled out from reference TRBV5-4 and TRBJ1-5, the complete variable domain reads ETGVTQSPTHLIKTRGQQVTLRCSSQSGHNTVSWYQQALGQGPQFIFQYYREEENGRGNFPPRFSGLQFPNYSSELNVNALELDDSALYLCASSLAGQPQHFGDGTRLSIL.

This chain uses TRBV28 with TRBJ1-1, with D possibly matching TRBD1 (5 bases). Germline CDR1 MDHEN, CDR2 SYDVKM. This CDR3 is built from 15 residues. The V end lost 5 bases, the J end lost 0 bases, and 13 bases lay between the germline ends. In DNA form, the CDR3 reads TGTGCCAGCAGTGGCGCGTGGGGCATGAACACTGAAGCTTTCTTT. This encodes CASSGAWGMNTEAFF. Complete variable domain (other parts from reference TRBV28 and TRBJ1-1): DVKVTQSSRYLVKRTGEKVFLECVQDMDHENMFWYRQDPGLGLRLIYFSYDVKMKEKGDIPEGYSVSREKKERFSLILESASTNQTSMYLCASSGAWGMNTEAFFGQGTRLTVV.

This clone was observed a handful of times. The chain combines TRBV28 with TRBJ1-2; no clear D gene. CDR1 is MDHEN, CDR2 SYDVKM, per germline. CDR3 length: 14 residues. The ends were cut back, 5 bases at V and 3 bases at J, with 13 bases in the middle. The CDR3 region is CASSPRENYYGYTF. DNA of the CDR3: TGTGCCAGCAGTCCTAGGGAGAATTACTATGGCTACACCTTC.

V is TRBV27 and J is TRBJ1-1; 10 bases map to TRBD1. Germline lookup yields CDR1 MNHEY and CDR2 SMNVEV (reference sequence). Unmatched junction bases numbered 6, after V lost 4 bases and J lost 4 bases. The CDR3 has 15 amino acids. The CDR3 DNA reads TGTGCCAGCAGTTCAGCGGGACAGGGGAGCACTGAAGCTTTCTTT. Translating it yields CASSSAGQGSTEAFF.

This clone appeared a few times. The chain joins TRBV13 to TRBJ2-5; 10 nucleotides match TRBD2. The germline V gene has CDR1 PRHDT and CDR2 FYEKMQ (reference sequence). The CDR3 runs to 17 residues. V lost 0 bases, J lost 5 bases, and 9 bases stayed unmatched. The CDR3 DNA follows: TGTGCCAGCAGCTTAGGAGGGCCTAGCGGGGGCGGTGAGACCCAGTACTTC. Translating gives CASSLGGPSGGGETQYF.

The chain employs TRBV25-1 and TRBJ1-1; tentatively, D is TRBD1 (5 bases). V lost 2 bases and J lost 0, with 13 bases in between. This CDR3 has 16 amino acids. Germline CDR1 and CDR2: MGHDK and SYGVNS. The CDR3 spells CASSERTRGVNTEAFF. DNA of the CDR3: TGTGCCAGCAGTGAAAGGACTCGGGGGGTGAACACTGAAGCTTTCTTT.

The chain is built from TRBV19 and TRBJ2-1, with D perhaps matching TRBD2 (8 bases). V lost 4 bases and J 9 bases, leaving 22 bases between the germline ends. Germline CDR1 and CDR2: LNHDA and SQIVND (reference sequence). The CDR3 is made up of 16 amino acids. The CDR3 sequence is CASSRGGSGGAGEQFF. In nucleotides, the CDR3 is TGTGCCAGTAGTAGAGGGGGCTCCGGGGGGGCGGGTGAGCAGTTCTTC.

V and J are TRBV7-8 and TRBJ1-4, with unresolved D. The CDR3 runs to 15 residues. The germline V gene has CDR1 SGHVS and CDR2 FQNEAQ. Trimming pared 3 bases from V and 0 bases from J, leaving 8 bases between. The DNA for the CDR3 is TGTGCCAGCAGCTTCGACGGGACAACTAATGAAAAACTGTTTTTT. Translated, it gives CASSFDGTTNEKLFF.

This clone was counted a few times. The rearrangement links TRBV18 to TRBJ1-5, with 7 bases that match TRBD1. Trimming cost V 3 bases and J 7 bases; bases outside gene matches: 6. The CDR3 runs 14 residues. Looked up from germline, CDR1 is KGHSH and CDR2 is LQKENI. CDR3 protein: CASSPLGQTQPQHF. CDR3 DNA: TGTGCCAGCTCACCTCTGGGACAGACCCAGCCCCAGCATTTT.

V is TRBV18 and J is TRBJ1-4; D gene uncertain. The CDR3 consists of 15 residues. The V gene lost 0 bases and the J gene lost 5 bases, with 10 bases spanning the gap. The germline V gene has CDR1 KGHSH and CDR2 LQKENI. The chain's CDR3 is CASSPPASLNEKLFF. CDR3 coding DNA: TGTGCCAGCTCACCACCGGCATCGTTAAATGAAAAACTGTTTTTT.

The CDR3 coding sequence is TGTGCCTGGAGTGCGACAGGGCAGGTTCAGCCCCAGCATTTT. This codes for CAWSATGQVQPQHF. The genes are TRBV30 and TRBJ1-5; the match to TRBD1 covers 7 bases. CDR3 length equals 14 residues. Germline values: CDR1 GTSNPN, CDR2 SVGIG (reference sequence). V lost 1 base to trimming and J lost 6 bases; unmatched junction nucleotides: 6.

The V call is TRBV21-1, the J call TRBJ2-1; the table's D call TRBD2 went unverified against the DNA. TRBV21-1 corresponds to a pseudogene. The CDR3 runs 16 residues. This CDR3 is CASSNWSSGGPGEQFF. The CDR3 DNA is TGTGCCAGCAGCAATTGGTCCAGCGGGGGCCCTGGAGAGCAGTTCTTC.

This clone was seen just once. The chain's CDR3 is CASSPGQGRTIYF. The CDR3 DNA is TGTGCCAGCAGCCCCGGACAGGGACGGACCATATATTTT. V usage is TRBV5-4 and J usage is TRBJ1-3; TRBD1 matches at 8 bases. V was pared by 4 bases and J by 10 bases, with 7 bases of the junction left unmatched. This CDR3 spans 13 amino acids. Germline V gives CDR1 SGHNT, CDR2 YYREEE (reference sequence).

About this clone: The same CDR3 also results from other DNA sequences found in this sample. V and J are TRBV6-5 and TRBJ1-1; possibly TRBD1 for D (5 bases). The germline CDR1 and CDR2 sequences are MNHEY and SVGAGI. Trimming left V 0 bases short and J 1 base short, with 9 bases between. This CDR3 contains 15 residues. CDR3: CASSYSGQGNTEAFF. Written as DNA, the CDR3 is TGTGCCAGCAGTTACTCGGGGCAGGGGAACACTGAAGCTTTCTTT.

This clone has a single count. V usage is TRBV5-1 and J usage is TRBJ2-2, with 8 bases identical to TRBD1. Germline V gene lookup returns CDR1 SGHRS and CDR2 YFSETQ. The CDR3 consists of 15 residues. Trimming at V came to 4 bases and at J to 1 base, leaving 3 bases not matched to a gene. This CDR3 is CASSPGQVNTGELFF. In DNA, the CDR3 is TGCGCCAGCAGCCCGGGACAGGTGAACACCGGGGAGCTGTTTTTT.

This chain joins TRBV7-6 and TRBJ2-5; TRBD1 matches 8 bases. Germline assignment: CDR1 SGHVS and CDR2 FNYEAQ. The CDR3 runs 14 residues. J gave up 2 bases and V 5 bases, and 4 bases lay outside the gene matches. The CDR3 DNA reads as TGTGCCAGCAGCGCCGGGACAGGACAAGAGACCCAGTACTTC. It encodes CASSAGTGQETQYF.

The chain links TRBV10-3 to TRBJ2-7; 8 bases agree with TRBD1. Germline loops: CDR1 ENHRY, CDR2 SYGVKD. V lost 0 bases, J lost 5 bases, and 3 bases stayed unmatched. This CDR3 has 14 amino acids. CDR3 coding DNA: TGTGCCATCAGTGAGTCTCGGACAGGGAACGAGCAGTACTTC. Amino acids: CAISESRTGNEQYF.

V is TRBV6-6 and J is TRBJ1-6, with no clear D. The CDR3 has 14 amino acids. Germline loops: CDR1 MNHNY, CDR2 SVGAGI (reference sequence). The V and J ends lost 6 bases and 7 bases respectively, with 13 bases between them. Here the CDR3 DNA reads TGTGCCAGCAGAGCCCCAGGCGCGAATTCACCCCTCCACTTT. It translates to CASRAPGANSPLHF.

This clone was found a few times. J is TRBJ1-4 and V is TRBV27, with a possible D match to TRBD1 (5 bases). The CDR3 extends over 14 amino acids. V was shortened by 0 bases and J by 13 bases, with 15 bases between the two germline ends. Germline values: CDR1 MNHEY, CDR2 SMNVEV (reference sequence). The CDR3 spells CASSLSIGTKGLFF. The CDR3 nucleotides are TGTGCCAGCAGTTTATCGATAGGGACTAAAGGACTGTTTTTT.

The V gene is TRBV4-2, the J gene TRBJ1-5, with D possibly being TRBD1 (6 bases). This CDR3 contains 16 residues. V was pared by 0 bases and J by 9 bases, with 18 bases between. The V gene's germline CDR1 is LGHNA and CDR2 YNFKEQ. The CDR3 DNA reads TGTGCCAGCAGCCAAGATCTAGGACAGTCGGGGGGGCCCCAGCATTTT. Protein sequence: CASSQDLGQSGGPQHF.

The chain has TRBV5-8 and TRBJ2-5, with 11 bases matching TRBD1. The V and J ends lost 0 bases and 5 bases, in that order; junction bases with no gene match: 3. The CDR3 has 15 amino acids. Germline CDR1 SGHTS, CDR2 YDEGEE. The CDR3 DNA is TGTGCCAGCAGCTTGGCCGGGACAGGGGGGGAGACCCAGTACTTC. This codes for CASSLAGTGGETQYF.

V gene TRBV10-3 combines with J gene TRBJ1-2; D is undetermined. V was clipped by 0 bases and J by 3 bases, with 23 bases between them. Looked up from germline, CDR1 is ENHRY and CDR2 is SYGVKD. This CDR3 contains 19 residues. The CDR3 DNA reads as TGTGCCATCAGTGAGTCGACCCCGGACCCCAGACGGGGTTACTATGGCTACACCTTC. Its translation: CAISESTPDPRRGYYGYTF.

This clone showed up just once. The genes are TRBV6-1 and TRBJ2-2; 8 nucleotides line up with TRBD1. CDR3 length equals 15 residues. Per the germline V gene, CDR1 is MNHNS and CDR2 is SASEGT. J lost 3 bases, V lost 4 bases, and 4 bases had no gene match. This CDR3 reads CASSVMDRDTGELFF. The CDR3 bases are TGTGCCAGCAGTGTAATGGACAGGGACACCGGGGAGCTGTTTTTT.

The chain uses TRBV28 and TRBJ2-7, with 9 bases matching TRBD1. This CDR3 contains 14 residues. Trimming at V came to 10 bases and at J to 4 bases, leaving 11 bases not matched to a gene. In germline, CDR1 is MDHEN, CDR2 SYDVKM. The CDR3: CATYTGTGTYEQYF. The CDR3 region has the DNA TGTGCCACCTACACCGGGACAGGGACTTACGAGCAGTACTTC.

V is TRBV4-3 and J is TRBJ1-5; 7 bases are shared with TRBD1. Germline CDR1 reads LGHNA; CDR2 reads YSLEER. The CDR3 sequence is 19 residues long. V was clipped by 0 bases and J by 4 bases; unmatched bases: 15. CDR3: CASSQDWRQGGLLNQPQHF. DNA for the CDR3: TGCGCCAGCAGCCAAGATTGGCGACAGGGTGGTTTATTGAATCAGCCCCAGCATTTT.